A selection of T cell receptor beta chains follows, all from one sample in a study of beta chain features in type 1 diabetes. Measured with immunoSEQ multiplex PCR; TCRdb has only the in-frame clones, and not every one. The sample carries hundreds of thousands of clones, about 14% recorded once. Material: naive CD4+ T cells from blood. All receptors come from a man between 18 and 35 years old with type 1 diabetes. Both conserved end residues are part of each CDR3. D genes are given only for firm matches. Expanded clones get a size class; other rows say once, few or many, or leave the size out.

>TRBJ1-4|few|TRBD1|TRBV9
TGTGCCAGCAGCGTGACAGGGCTATCTGAAAAACTGTTTTTT
CASSVTGLSEKLFF
>TRBJ2-3|few|NA|TRBV7-9
TGTGCCAGCAGCTCCCCCCGAGCCACAGATACGCAGTATTTT
CASSSPRATDTQYF
>TRBJ2-7|NA|TRBD1|TRBV7-9
TGTGCCAGCAGCTTAGGATTTCAGGGGGCGAGATACGAGCAGTACTTC
CASSLGFQGARYEQYF
>TRBJ1-1|NA|NA|TRBV6-1
TGTGCCAGCACCCGGGAGTGGACTGAAGCTTTCTTT
CASTREWTEAFF
>TRBJ1-2|NA|NA|TRBV4-1
TGCGCCAGCAGCCAAGTTGCAGATTACGACTATGGCTACACCTTC
CASSQVADYDYGYTF
>TRBJ1-6|few|NA|TRBV2
TGTGCCAGCAGTGAAGCAACCGGCAGGGGAATAAGCTCCTATAATTCACCCCTCCACTTT
CASSEATGRGISSYNSPLHF
>TRBJ2-1|NA|TRBD2|TRBV7-2
TGTGCCAGCAGCCCCGCTAGCGGGGTCTCCTACAATGAGCAGTTCTTC
CASSPASGVSYNEQFF
>TRBJ2-1|NA|NA|TRBV7-8
TGTGCCAGCAGCTTTATGAGTGGAGGTGAGCAGTTCTTC
CASSFMSGGEQFF
>TRBJ2-7|NA|TRBD1|TRBV28
TGTGCCAGCAGTTCCTCCGGGACAGGACTCTACGAGCAGTACTTC
CASSSSGTGLYEQYF
>TRBJ1-2|few|NA|TRBV5-1
TGCGCCAGCTATGACAGTGGGTCAGAGGGCTACACCTTC
CASYDSGSEGYTF
>TRBJ2-4|few|NA|TRBV20-1
TGCAGTGTCGAAAAGGACCCCCCTCAGTACTTC
CSVEKDPPQYF
>TRBJ2-1|NA|TRBD2|TRBV7-2
TGTGCCAGCAGATCACAAGCGGGGTCCTACAATGAGCAGTTCTTC
CASRSQAGSYNEQFF
>TRBJ2-7|NA|NA|TRBV5-6
TGTGCCAGCCGCTTCCTCCACGAGCAGTACTTC
CASRFLHEQYF
>TRBJ2-3|few|NA|TRBV5-1
TGCGCCAGCAGCCCCCTGGGACCCACCACAGATACGCAGTATTTT
CASSPLGPTTDTQYF
>TRBJ2-1|few|TRBD1|TRBV27
TGTGCCAGCAGTTTAAGGGGGCAATCCAACAATGAGCAGTTCTTC
CASSLRGQSNNEQFF
>TRBJ1-1|NA|TRBD1|TRBV6-5
TGTGCCAGCAGTTACCACGGACAGGGGGGGAACACTGAAGCTTTCTTT
CASSYHGQGGNTEAFF
>TRBJ2-3|few|NA|TRBV6-5
TGTGCCAGCAGTTACCGGCGGGTCCTGCCCGATACGCAGTATTTT
CASSYRRVLPDTQYF
>TRBJ1-3|few|NA|TRBV6-5
TGTGCCAGCAGTTACTCGAGGAGGGACACCATATATTTT
CASSYSRRDTIYF
>TRBJ2-5|few|NA|TRBV29-1
TGCAGCGTTGAAGGGGGTGGTAAAGAGACCCAGTACTTC
CSVEGGGKETQYF
>TRBJ1-4|NA|NA|TRBV6-6
TGTGCCAGCGCCCACCTGCGTGAAAAACTGTTTTTT
CASAHLREKLFF
>TRBJ2-7|NA|NA|TRBV6-1
TGTGCCAGCAGTGAAATTAGGGTCCACGAGCAGTACTTC
CASSEIRVHEQYF
>TRBJ2-3|few|NA|TRBV4-1
TGCGCCAGCAGCCAGGGACTGCCGAGCACAGATACGCAGTATTTT
CASSQGLPSTDTQYF
>TRBJ1-6|few|TRBD1|TRBV5-4
TGTGCCAGCAGCTTGGGTGGACAGGGGGCTTGGACACCCCTCCACTTT
CASSLGGQGAWTPLHF